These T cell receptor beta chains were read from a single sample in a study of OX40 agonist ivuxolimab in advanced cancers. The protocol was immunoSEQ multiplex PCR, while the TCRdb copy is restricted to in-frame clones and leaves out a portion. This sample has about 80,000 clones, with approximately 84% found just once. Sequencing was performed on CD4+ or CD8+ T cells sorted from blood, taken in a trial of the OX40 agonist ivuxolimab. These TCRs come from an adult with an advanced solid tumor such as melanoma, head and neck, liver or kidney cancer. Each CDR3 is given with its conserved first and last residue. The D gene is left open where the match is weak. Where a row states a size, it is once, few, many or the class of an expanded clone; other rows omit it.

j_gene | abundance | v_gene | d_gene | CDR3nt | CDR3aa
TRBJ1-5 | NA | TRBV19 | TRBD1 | TGTGCCAGTAGTATTAGGGACAGCAGCCAGCCCCAGCATTTT | CASSIRDSSQPQHF
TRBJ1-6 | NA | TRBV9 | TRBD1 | TGTGCCAGCAGCGGGAGACAGGGGGCCTCGGGATCACCCCTCCACTTT | CASSGRQGASGSPLHF
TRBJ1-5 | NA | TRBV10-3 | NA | TGTGCCATCAGTGACAGGGGTAGCAATCAGCCCCAGCATTTT | CAISDRGSNQPQHF
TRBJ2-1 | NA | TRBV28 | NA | TGTGCCAGCAGGGGGGGCGCGGGCTCCTACAATGAGCAGTTCTTC | CASRGGAGSYNEQFF
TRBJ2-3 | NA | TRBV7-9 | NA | TGTGCCAGCAGCTTAGGACCATACACAGATACGCAGTATTTT | CASSLGPYTDTQYF
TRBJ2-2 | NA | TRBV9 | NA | TGTGCCAGCAGCGCTCGGCTGGGCACCGGGGAGCTGTTTTTT | CASSARLGTGELFF
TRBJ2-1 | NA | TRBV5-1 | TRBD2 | TGCGCCAGCAGCTTGGTGCCTAGCGGGAGACATGAGCAGTTCTTC | CASSLVPSGRHEQFF
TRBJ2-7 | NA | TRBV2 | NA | TGTGCCAGCAGTGACTTAATATGGGACCCCAAGGGGTACGAGCAGTACTTC | CASSDLIWDPKGYEQYF
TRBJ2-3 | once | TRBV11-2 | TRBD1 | TGTGCCAGCAGCTTAACAGGGGGCTCTAGCACAGATACGCAGTATTTT | CASSLTGGSSTDTQYF
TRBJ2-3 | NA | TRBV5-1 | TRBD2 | TGCGCCAGCAGCTTGAACGGGCTAGCGGGAGGGTGGAGCACAGATACGCAGTATTTT | CASSLNGLAGGWSTDTQYF
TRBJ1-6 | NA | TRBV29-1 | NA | TGCAGCGTTGAAGTACAGGGTGAGGGATCACCCCTCCACTTT | CSVEVQGEGSPLHF
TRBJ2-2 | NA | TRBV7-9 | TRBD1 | TGTGCCAGCAGTGGACAGGGGACGAACACCGGGGAGCTGTTTTTT | CASSGQGTNTGELFF
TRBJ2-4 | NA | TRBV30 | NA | TGTGCCTGTGGACTGGGAGTTGCCAATAAAAACATTCAGTACTTC | CACGLGVANKNIQYF
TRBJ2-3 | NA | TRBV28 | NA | TGTGCCAGCAGTTCCCCCGGGGGGCCTTCTTTCCCAGATACGCAGTATTTT | CASSSPGGPSFPDTQYF
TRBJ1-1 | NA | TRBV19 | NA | TGTGCCAGTAGTATACGGGGGGGCATTAACACTGAAGCTTTCTTT | CASSIRGGINTEAFF
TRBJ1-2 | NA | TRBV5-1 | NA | TGCGCCAGCAGCCTCGAAGGAGTAGAGGTGGGGAATGGCTACACCTTC | CASSLEGVEVGNGYTF
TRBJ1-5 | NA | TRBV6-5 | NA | TGTGCCAGCGGTAATGGGGGGTCCTATCAGCCCCAGCATTTT | CASGNGGSYQPQHF
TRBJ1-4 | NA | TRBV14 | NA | TGTGCCAGCAGCCAACTCCGATCGAGGCACACAGGTGAAAAACTGTTTTTT | CASSQLRSRHTGEKLFF
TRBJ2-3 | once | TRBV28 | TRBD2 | TGTGCCAGCAGTTTTCTAGCGGGCACAGATACGCAGTATTTT | CASSFLAGTDTQYF
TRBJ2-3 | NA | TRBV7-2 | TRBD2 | TGTGCCAGCAGGGCGGGACTAAGCTCAGATACGCAGTATTTT | CASRAGLSSDTQYF
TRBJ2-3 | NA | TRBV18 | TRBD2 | TGTGCCAGCTCCTCGGGACTAGCGGAGGCAGATACGCAGTATTTT | CASSSGLAEADTQYF
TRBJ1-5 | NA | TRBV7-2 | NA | TGTGCCAGCAGCTTAGCGGGGCTCAATCAGCCCCAGCATTTT | CASSLAGLNQPQHF
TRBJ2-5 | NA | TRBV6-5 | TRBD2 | TGTGCCAGCAGTTACTCCTCAGGAGCGGGAGGAGAGACCCAGTACTTC | CASSYSSGAGGETQYF
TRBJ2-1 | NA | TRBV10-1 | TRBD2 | TGCGCCAGCAGTGAGTCGGGACTAGCGGGGGTCTCCTACAATGAGCAGTTCTTC | CASSESGLAGVSYNEQFF
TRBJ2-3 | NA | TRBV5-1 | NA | TGCGCCAGCAGCTTGGCCAACGGGCCCCAAGATACGCAGTATTTT | CASSLANGPQDTQYF
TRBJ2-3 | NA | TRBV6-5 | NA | TGTGCCAGCAGTTTTGGCGGGTTCATCGCAGATACGCAGTATTTT | CASSFGGFIADTQYF
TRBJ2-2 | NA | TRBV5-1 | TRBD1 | TGCGCCAGCAGCCAGACAGGGGTTGGCGGGGAGCTGTTTTTT | CASSQTGVGGELFF
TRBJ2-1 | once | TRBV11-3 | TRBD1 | TGTGCCAGCAGCCCCTGGACAGGGTACAATGAGCAGTTCTTC | CASSPWTGYNEQFF
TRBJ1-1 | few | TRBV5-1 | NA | TGCGCCAGCAGCGTGGGACCGCCCATGAACACTGAAGCTTTCTTT | CASSVGPPMNTEAFF
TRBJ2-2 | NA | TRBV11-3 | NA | TGTGCCAGCAGCCCCAGGGCCGGGGTCGGAACCGGGGAGCTGTTTTTT | CASSPRAGVGTGELFF
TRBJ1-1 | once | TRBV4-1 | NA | TGCGCCAGCAGGCTATTGGACAGTTTGAACACTGAAGCTTTCTTT | CASRLLDSLNTEAFF
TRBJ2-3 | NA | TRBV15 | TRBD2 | TGTGCCACCAGCAGACGCCCTGGACTAGCGGGAGGCCCAGATACGCAGTATTTT | CATSRRPGLAGGPDTQYF
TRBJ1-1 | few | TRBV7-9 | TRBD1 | TGTGCCAGCAGGGACAGGGTGACTGAAGCTTTCTTT | CASRDRVTEAFF
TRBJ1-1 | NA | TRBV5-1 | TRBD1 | TGCGCCAGCAGCTCAGGACAGGGGGCCTTTGAAGCTTTCTTT | CASSSGQGAFEAFF
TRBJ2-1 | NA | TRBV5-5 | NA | TGTGCCAGCATCCTGGGGGTAGGAACTTACAATGAGCAGTTCTTC | CASILGVGTYNEQFF
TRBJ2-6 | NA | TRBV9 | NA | TGTGCCAGCAGCCCCCACGGCAGAACCTCTGGGGCCAACGTCCTGACTTTC | CASSPHGRTSGANVLTF
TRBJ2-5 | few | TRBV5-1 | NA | TGCGCCAGCAGCTTGTCCACCTTCGGGGGCCGAGGGGAGACCCAGTACTTC | CASSLSTFGGRGETQYF
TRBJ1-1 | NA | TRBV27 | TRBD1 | TGTGCCAGCCGAACCCGATGGGACAGGGGCCCTGAAGCTTTCTTT | CASRTRWDRGPEAFF
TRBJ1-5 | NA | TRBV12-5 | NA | TGTGCTAGTGGTTTAACCGATCAGCCCCAGCATTTT | CASGLTDQPQHF
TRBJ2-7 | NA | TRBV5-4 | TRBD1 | TGTGCCAGCAGCTTGAACAGGGGGGACTACGAGCAGTACTTC | CASSLNRGDYEQYF
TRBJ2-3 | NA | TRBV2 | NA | TGTGCCAGCAGGCCTTATGTCACAGATACGCAGTATTTT | CASRPYVTDTQYF
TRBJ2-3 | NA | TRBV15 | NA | TGTGCCACCAGCATAGGGGGTAAGAGGACAGATACGCAGTATTTT | CATSIGGKRTDTQYF
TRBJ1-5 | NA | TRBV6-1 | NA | TGTGCCAGCAGTGATTTGTGGCGGGGGACCAATCAGCCCCAGCATTTT | CASSDLWRGTNQPQHF
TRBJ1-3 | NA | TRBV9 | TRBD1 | TGTGCCAGCAGCGTATCCCCAGGGGGCTCTGGAAACACCATATATTTT | CASSVSPGGSGNTIYF
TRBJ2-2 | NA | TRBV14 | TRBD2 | TGTGCCAGCAGCCTAGAGCGGGATTCGGGGGAGCTGTTTTTT | CASSLERDSGELFF